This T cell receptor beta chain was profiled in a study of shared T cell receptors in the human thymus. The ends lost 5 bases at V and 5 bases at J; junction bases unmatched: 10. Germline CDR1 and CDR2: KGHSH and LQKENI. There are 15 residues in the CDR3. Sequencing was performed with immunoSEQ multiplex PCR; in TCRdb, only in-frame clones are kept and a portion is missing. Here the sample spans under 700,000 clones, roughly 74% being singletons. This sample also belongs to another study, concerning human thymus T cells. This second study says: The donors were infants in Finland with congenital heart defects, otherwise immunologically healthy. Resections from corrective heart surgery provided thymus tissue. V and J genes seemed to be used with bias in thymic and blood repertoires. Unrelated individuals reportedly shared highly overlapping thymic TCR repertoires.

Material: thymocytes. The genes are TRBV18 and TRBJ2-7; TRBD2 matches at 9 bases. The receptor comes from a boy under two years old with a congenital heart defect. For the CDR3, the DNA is TGTGCCAGCTCATGGGCGGGAGGGCAGGTCGACGAGCAGTACTTC. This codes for CASSWAGGQVDEQYF. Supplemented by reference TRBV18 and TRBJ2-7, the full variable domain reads NAGVMQNPRHLVRRRGQEARLRCSPMKGHSHVYWYRQLPEEGLKFMVYLQKENIIDESGMPKERFSAEFPKEGPSILRIQQVVRGDSAAYFCASSWAGGQVDEQYFGPGTRLTVT.